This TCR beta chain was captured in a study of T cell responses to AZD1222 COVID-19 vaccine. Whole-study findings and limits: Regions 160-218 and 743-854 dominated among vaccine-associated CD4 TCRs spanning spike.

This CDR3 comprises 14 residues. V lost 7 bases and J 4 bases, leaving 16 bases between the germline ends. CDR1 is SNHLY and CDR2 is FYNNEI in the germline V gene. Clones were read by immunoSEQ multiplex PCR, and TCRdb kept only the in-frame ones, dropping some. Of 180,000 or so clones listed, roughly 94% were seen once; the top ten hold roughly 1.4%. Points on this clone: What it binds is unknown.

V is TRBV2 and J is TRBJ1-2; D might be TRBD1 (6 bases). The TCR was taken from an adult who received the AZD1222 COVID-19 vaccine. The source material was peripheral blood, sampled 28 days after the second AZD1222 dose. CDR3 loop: CASKGLTGSYGYTF. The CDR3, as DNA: TGTGCCAGCAAAGGTTTGACAGGCTCCTATGGCTACACCTTC.